Following are 13 T cell receptor beta chains from one sample sequenced in a study of T cells in Graves' hyperthyroidism and ophthalmopathy. Template material for amplifying TCR beta CDR3 regions consisted of RNA transcripts. When the TCR CDR3 underwent first-round RT-PCR, the HTBI primer set was used. TCRdb ran MiXCR on the multiplex PCR reads and lists one entry per CDR3 protein. The top ten hold around 19% of the sample, which has 550,000 to 700,000 distinct CDR3 sequences, approximately 44% seen once. Sequencing used peripheral blood or thyroid tissue (not recorded which). The receptors stem from an adult woman with Graves' disease, either hyperthyroidism or ophthalmopathy (not recorded which).

The rearrangement uses TRBV7-6 and TRBJ1-6, with 10 bases aligning to TRBD1. This CDR3 region has 19 residues. Trimming removed 5 bases from V and 9 bases from J; junction bases left unmatched: 19. Germline CDR1 reads SGHVS; CDR2 reads FNYEAQ. CDR3 DNA: TGTGCCAGCAGCGCCCGGACTAGCGGGGGGACAGGGGTGGCTTCACCCCTCCACTTT. Its protein product is CASSARTSGGTGVASPLHF.

This clonotype was seen ten or more times. V gene TRBV7-8 combines with J gene TRBJ1-5; D remains unclear. The CDR3 is made up of 14 amino acids. V was shortened by 5 bases and J by 1 base, with 9 bases between the two germline ends. CDR1 is SGHVS, CDR2 FQNEAQ, per germline. CDR3 sequence (DNA): TGTGCCAGCAGCCCGGACCCAAGCAATCAGCCCCAGCATTTT. The encoded protein is CASSPDPSNQPQHF.

This chain connects TRBV10-3 to TRBJ2-2; a weak D match, TRBD1 (6 bases). The CDR3 is made up of 15 amino acids. The germline V gene encodes CDR1 ENHRY and CDR2 SYGVKD. Trimming stripped 5 bases from V and 3 bases from J, with 13 bases between. Written as DNA, the CDR3 is TGTGCCATCAGTCCTTCATCAGGGGACACCGGGGAGCTGTTTTTT. This codes for CAISPSSGDTGELFF.

In its sample, this clonotype was seen many times. The chain has TRBV2 and TRBJ2-7, with TRBD1 matching 7 bases. Germline loops: CDR1 SNHLY, CDR2 FYNNEI. J lost 2 bases, V lost 5 bases, and 3 bases had no gene match. This CDR3 has 13 residues. The CDR3 protein is CASSITGAYEQYF. CDR3 nucleotides: TGTGCCAGCAGTATCACAGGGGCCTACGAGCAGTACTTC.

This chain connects TRBV20-1 to TRBJ1-2; 9 nucleotides line up with TRBD1. CDR3 length: 12 residues. J was trimmed by 8 bases and V by 3 bases; bases with no gene match: 4. Looked up from germline, CDR1 is DFQATT and CDR2 is SNEGSKA (reference sequence). CDR3 sequence (DNA): TGCAGTGCTAGCCGGGACAGGGCGGGCTACACCTTC. This translates into CSASRDRAGYTF.

This clonotype was observed a few times. The V call is TRBV11-2, the J call TRBJ1-4; the match to TRBD1 covers 7 bases. The CDR3 covers 18 residues. Germline-derived CDR1 and CDR2 are SGHAT and FQNNGV. With 4 bases clipped from V and 0 bases from J, the junction kept 11 bases outside the gene matches. The CDR3: CASSYAFGTAATNEKLFF. In DNA form, the CDR3 reads TGTGCCAGCAGCTACGCCTTCGGGACAGCCGCAACTAATGAAAAACTGTTTTTT.

The rearrangement joins TRBV7-3 to TRBJ2-5; 7 bases fit TRBD2. The length of the CDR3 is 15 residues. Germline values: CDR1 SGHTA, CDR2 FQGTGA. Losses at the gene ends were 5 bases for V and 1 base for J; bases not matched to a gene: 7. For the CDR3, the DNA is TGTGCCAGCAGCCTTAATCCTAGCGGCCAAGAGACCCAGTACTTC. Translating it yields CASSLNPSGQETQYF.

With regard to this clonotype: At one end the junction does not follow the germline gene, possibly because of a read error. The chain is built from TRBV15 and TRBJ1-2, with D possibly TRBD1 on 5 matching bases. Germline V CDR1 and CDR2: LNHNV, YYDKDF (reference sequence). This CDR3 has 15 amino acids. The CDR3 loop is CAASSESQGFYGYTF. The CDR3 nucleotides are TGTGCCGCCAGCAGTGAGTCTCAGGGATTCTATGGCTACACCTTC.

Notes on this clonotype: The conserved closing phenylalanine or tryptophan is absent in this CDR3, likely reflecting a read error. Because the CDR3's place on the DNA is in doubt, the DNA is left out and the CDR3 is given as listed by TCRdb. CDR3 residues: CASSRSGQ. The genes are TRBV5-1 and TRBJ2-7; no DNA check was done on the table's D call, TRBD1. Looked up from germline, CDR1 is SGHRS and CDR2 is YFSETQ. The CDR3 has 8 residues if both end residues are counted.

This clonotype came up many times. The rearrangement uses TRBV7-9 and TRBJ2-5; TRBD2 might be the D (6 bases). From germline, CDR1 is SEHNR and CDR2 FQNEAQ (reference sequence). The V end lost 5 bases, the J end lost 5 bases, and 18 bases lay between the germline ends. This CDR3 region has 15 residues. The CDR3 here is CASSTTSSGGETQYF. In nucleotides, the CDR3 is TGTGCCAGCAGCACTACCTCAAGCGGAGGGGAGACCCAGTACTTC.

This clonotype showed up just a few times. This chain connects TRBV7-8 to TRBJ1-5; 7 bases are a match to TRBD1. CDR1 SGHVS and CDR2 FQNEAQ come from the germline V gene. The trim removed 6 bases at V and 8 bases at J, leaving 10 bases unmatched. The CDR3 loop spans 14 amino acids. Here the CDR3 reads CASRGEQGTEPQHF. DNA of the CDR3: TGTGCCAGCAGGGGGGAACAGGGGACGGAGCCCCAGCATTTT.

The V call is TRBV10-3, the J call TRBJ1-1, with a possible D match to TRBD1 (5 bases). The CDR3 loop spans 12 amino acids. V shed 7 bases and J shed 3 bases, with 9 bases lying between them. From germline, CDR1 is ENHRY and CDR2 SYGVKD. The CDR3 bases are TGTGCCATCAAAGGGGAAGACACTGAAGCTTTCTTT. Amino acids: CAIKGEDTEAFF.

The chain couples TRBV12-3 or TRBV12-4 to TRBJ1-5; 9 nucleotides align to TRBD1. The CDR3 runs to 16 residues. Trimming removed 6 bases from V and 6 bases from J; junction bases left unmatched: 12. The CDR3 nucleotides read TGTGCCAGCAGCACTACTCCGGGACAGGGTACTCAGCCCCAGCATTTT. Amino acid sequence: CASSTTPGQGTQPQHF.